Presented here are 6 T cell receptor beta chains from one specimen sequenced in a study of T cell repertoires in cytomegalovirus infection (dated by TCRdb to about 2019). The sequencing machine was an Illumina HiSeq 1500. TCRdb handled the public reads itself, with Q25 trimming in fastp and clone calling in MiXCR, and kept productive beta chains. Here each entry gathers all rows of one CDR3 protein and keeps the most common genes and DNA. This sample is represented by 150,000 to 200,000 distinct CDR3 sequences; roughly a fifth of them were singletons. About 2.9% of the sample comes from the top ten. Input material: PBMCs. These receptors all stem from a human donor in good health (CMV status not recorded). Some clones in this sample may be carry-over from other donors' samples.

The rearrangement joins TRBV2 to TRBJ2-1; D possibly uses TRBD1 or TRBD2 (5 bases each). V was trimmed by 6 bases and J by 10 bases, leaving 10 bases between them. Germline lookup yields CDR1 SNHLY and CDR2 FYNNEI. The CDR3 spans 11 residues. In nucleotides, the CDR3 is TGTGCCAGCAGGAGGGGTGAGGAGCAGTTCTTC. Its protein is CASRRGEEQFF.

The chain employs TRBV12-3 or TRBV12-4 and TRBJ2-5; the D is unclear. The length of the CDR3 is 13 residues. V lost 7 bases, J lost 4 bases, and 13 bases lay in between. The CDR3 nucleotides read TGTGCCAGCACCTTGGGGTTCGGAGAGACCCAGTACTTC. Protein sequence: CASTLGFGETQYF.

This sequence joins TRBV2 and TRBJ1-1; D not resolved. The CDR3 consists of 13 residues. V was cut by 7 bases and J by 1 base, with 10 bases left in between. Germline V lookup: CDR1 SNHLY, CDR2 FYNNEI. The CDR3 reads CASKGRWNTEAFF. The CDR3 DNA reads TGTGCCAGCAAAGGGAGGTGGAACACTGAAGCTTTCTTT.

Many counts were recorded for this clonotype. CDR3 nucleotide sequence: TGTGCCAGCAGTTTAGCAACAGGGGTCTTGGGCTACACCTTC. It yields the protein CASSLATGVLGYTF. The genes are TRBV12-3 or TRBV12-4 and TRBJ1-2; the match to TRBD1 covers 7 bases. The CDR3 consists of 14 residues. The junction had 6 bases not matched to a gene; V was cut back by 0 bases and J by 8 bases.

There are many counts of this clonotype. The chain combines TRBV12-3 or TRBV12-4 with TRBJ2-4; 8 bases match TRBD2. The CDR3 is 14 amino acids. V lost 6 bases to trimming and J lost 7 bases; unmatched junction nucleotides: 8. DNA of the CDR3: TGTGCCAGCAGCGACCGCGGGGGGAGGAACATTCAGTACTTC. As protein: CASSDRGGRNIQYF.

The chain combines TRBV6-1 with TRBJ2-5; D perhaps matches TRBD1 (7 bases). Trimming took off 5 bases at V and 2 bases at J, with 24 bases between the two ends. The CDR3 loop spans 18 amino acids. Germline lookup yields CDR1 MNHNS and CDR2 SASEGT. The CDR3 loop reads CASSTIQGQEGEQETQYF. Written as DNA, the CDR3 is TGTGCCAGCAGTACGATCCAAGGACAGGAGGGAGAGCAAGAGACCCAGTACTTC.